The clone carrying this T cell receptor (beta chain) appeared many times. Its target is unknown. This record comes from a study of CD8 T cells in ankylosing spondylitis. Study findings and constraints: Several highly homologous variants formed a TCR beta motif that appeared characteristic of ankylosing spondylitis blood.

Each CDR3 protein gets one entry after TCRdb re-called the 5' RACE reads with MiXCR. This sample has approximately 520,000 distinct CDR3 sequences, with roughly 5% found just once. This receptor was identified in a male donor with ankylosing spondylitis. Source material: blood, either unsorted or a sorted T cell fraction (not recorded which).

In DNA form, the CDR3 reads TGCAGTGCTAGAGTAGAGACAGTTAATTCACCCCTCCACTTT. Translated, it gives CSARVETVNSPLHF. The rearrangement uses TRBV20-1 and TRBJ1-6, with D perhaps TRBD1 (5 bases). With 1 base removed from V and 6 bases from J, the gap between germline ends came to 10 bases. Germline lookup yields CDR1 DFQATT and CDR2 SNEGSKA (reference sequence). The CDR3 is 14 amino acids.